Below are 20 T cell receptor beta chains sequenced from a single sample in a study of T cell responses to AZD1222 COVID-19 vaccine. Produced via immunoSEQ multiplex PCR; TCRdb's table is partial and in-frame only. The table records 99,000 or so clones, roughly 82% of them present only once. Sequenced here: peripheral blood, sampled on day 0 of AZD1222 vaccination. Receptor source: an adult in good health.

The CDR3 region has the DNA TGTGCCAGCAGCTCTAACAGGGTCAGCTACACCTTC. The encoded protein is CASSSNRVSYTF. The chain is built from TRBV9 and TRBJ1-2, with D possibly matching TRBD1 (6 bases). The CDR3 length is 12 residues. CDR1 SGDLS and CDR2 YYNGEE come from the germline V gene. V was cut by 4 bases and J by 9 bases, with 13 bases left in between.

Here the CDR3 DNA reads TGTGCCAGCAACGGACAGGGGATAAATGAAAAACTGTTTTTT. This gives the protein CASNGQGINEKLFF. The chain employs TRBV2 and TRBJ1-4, with 9 bases matching TRBD1. With V trimmed by 7 bases and J by 5 bases, 5 bases remained unmatched. The CDR3 length is 14 residues. CDR1 is SNHLY, CDR2 FYNNEI, per germline. Full variable domain (remainder filled in from reference TRBV2 and TRBJ1-4): EPEVTQTPSHQVTQMGQEVILRCVPISNHLYFYWYRQILGQKVEFLVSFYNNEISEKSEIFDDQFSVERPDGSNFTLKIRSTKLEDSAMYFCASNGQGINEKLFFGSGTQLSVL.

This chain links TRBV5-6 with TRBJ2-5; D is possibly TRBD2 (6 bases). Germline assignment: CDR1 SGHDT and CDR2 YYEEEE. The CDR3 has 14 residues. Trimming took 4 bases from V and 1 from J, leaving 11 bases between them. CDR3 DNA sequence: TGTGCCAGCAGCCCAGGGACTCGCCAAGAGACCCAGTACTTC. Its protein is CASSPGTRQETQYF. Supplemented by reference TRBV5-6 and TRBJ2-5, the full variable domain reads DAGVTQSPTHLIKTRGQQVTLRCSPKSGHDTVSWYQQALGQGPQFIFQYYEEEERQRGNFPDRFSGHQFPNYSSELNVNALLLGDSALYLCASSPGTRQETQYFGPGTRLLVL.

This clone has just a few counts. The chain links TRBV10-3 to TRBJ2-7; a possible D gene is TRBD1 (6 bases). V shed 4 bases and J shed 0 bases, with 13 bases lying between them. The V gene's germline CDR1 is ENHRY and CDR2 SYGVKD. CDR3 size: 15 residues. The CDR3 loop reads CAISAGGQSSYEQYF. The CDR3 DNA is TGTGCCATCAGTGCAGGCGGACAGAGCTCCTACGAGCAGTACTTC.

In this sample, this clone turned up a few times. The chain has TRBV7-2 and TRBJ2-5; D is ambiguous. V was pared by 0 bases and J by 2 bases, with 13 bases between. CDR3 size: 16 residues. Germline-derived CDR1 and CDR2 are SGHTA and FQGNSA. CDR3 residues: CASSLARSRLQETQYF. Written as DNA, the CDR3 is TGTGCCAGCAGCTTAGCAAGATCCCGGTTACAAGAGACCCAGTACTTC. The full variable domain, completed using reference TRBV7-2 and TRBJ2-5, is GAGVSQSPSNKVTEKGKDVELRCDPISGHTALYWYRQSLGQGLEFLIYFQGNSAPDKSGLPSDRFSAERTGGSVSTLTIQRTQQEDSAVYLCASSLARSRLQETQYFGPGTRLLVL.

J is TRBJ2-5 and V is TRBV5-1; 9 bases match TRBD2. The length of the CDR3 is 15 residues. V dropped 4 bases and J dropped 5; count of bases not matched to a gene: 9. In germline, CDR1 is SGHRS, CDR2 YFSETQ. The chain's CDR3 is CASSLRSSGEETQYF. As DNA, the CDR3 is TGCGCCAGCAGCCTGAGGTCTAGCGGGGAGGAGACCCAGTACTTC. The full variable domain, in which reference TRBV5-1 and TRBJ2-5 provide the parts outside the CDR3, is KAGVTQTPRYLIKTRGQQVTLSCSPISGHRSVSWYQQTPGQGLQFLFEYFSETQRNKGNFPGRFSGRQFSNSRSEMNVSTLELGDSALYLCASSLRSSGEETQYFGPGTRLLVL.

The chain joins TRBV11-2 to TRBJ2-2, with TRBD1 matching over 7 bases. The J segment lost 4 bases and the V segment lost 1 base, leaving 12 bases of the junction unmatched. Germline CDR1 is SGHAT and CDR2 is FQNNGV. The CDR3 contains 18 residues. This CDR3 is CASSLGRGGRATTGELFF. CDR3 in DNA: TGTGCCAGCAGCTTAGGACGAGGGGGCAGGGCGACCACCGGGGAGCTGTTTTTT.

CDR3 loop: CASGFRGLAGVPVNEQFF. CDR3 DNA sequence: TGTGCTAGTGGTTTCCGGGGACTAGCGGGGGTCCCTGTAAATGAGCAGTTCTTC. The chain joins TRBV12-5 to TRBJ2-1, with 14 bases matching TRBD2. The CDR3 sequence is 18 residues long. V lost 3 bases and J lost 7; bases outside the gene matches: 11. The V gene's germline CDR1 is LGHNT and CDR2 FRNRAP.

This sequence joins TRBV24-1 and TRBJ2-1; possibly TRBD1 for D (8 bases). CDR3 length: 15 residues. V dropped 3 bases and J dropped 7 bases, with 15 bases sitting between them. Germline V gene lookup returns CDR1 KGHDR and CDR2 SFDVKD. CDR3 sequence: CATSDVGQGGNEQFF. CDR3 sequence (DNA): TGTGCCACCAGTGATGTCGGACAGGGAGGGAATGAGCAGTTCTTC.

The V and J genes are TRBV27 and TRBJ2-3; TRBD2 aligns across 9 bases. The junction had 21 bases not matched to a gene; V was cut back by 5 bases and J by 6 bases. The CDR3 loop spans 19 amino acids. Germline loops: CDR1 MNHEY, CDR2 SMNVEV (reference sequence). CDR3: CASSLGLNGAGGLWDTQYF. The CDR3 region has the DNA TGTGCCAGCAGTCTTGGGCTGAACGGGGCGGGGGGGCTCTGGGATACGCAGTATTTT.

This CDR3 reads CASSVAGTMEQYF. CDR3 sequence (DNA): TGTGCCAGCAGCGTCGCCGGGACTATGGAGCAGTACTTC. The chain employs TRBV7-6 and TRBJ2-7, with 7 bases aligning to TRBD2. CDR3 length equals 13 residues. Germline CDR1 is SGHVS and CDR2 is FNYEAQ. With 5 bases clipped from V and 7 bases from J, the junction kept 8 bases outside the gene matches.

This chain connects TRBV23-1 to TRBJ2-4, with 9 nucleotides matching TRBD1. TRBV23-1 carries the ORF label, with uncertain function. The V and J ends lost 1 base and 7 bases, in that order; junction bases with no gene match: 2. There are 14 residues in the CDR3. In DNA, the CDR3 is TGCGCCAGCAGTCAATTAGACAGGGGGAACATTCAGTACTTC. This encodes CASSQLDRGNIQYF.

V gene TRBV12-3 or TRBV12-4 combines with J gene TRBJ1-6, with unresolved D. The length of the CDR3 is 13 residues. V was cut by 0 bases and J by 7 bases, with 4 bases left in between. In DNA, the CDR3 is TGTGCCAGCAGTTTAGCCTCAAATTCACCCCTCCACTTT. Protein: CASSLASNSPLHF.

This chain links TRBV7-2 with TRBJ2-3; 10 bases map to TRBD2. The CDR3 loop spans 16 amino acids. V was clipped by 2 bases and J by 0 bases; unmatched bases: 2. Germline CDR1 reads SGHTA; CDR2 reads FQGNSA. CDR3 in DNA: TGTGCCAGCAGCTTACTAGCGGGGGCCAGCACAGATACGCAGTATTTT. This encodes CASSLLAGASTDTQYF.

This rearrangement joins TRBV5-1 to TRBJ1-4; possible D gene TRBD1, 5 bases. Looked up from germline, CDR1 is SGHRS and CDR2 is YFSETQ. The CDR3 spans 16 residues. Trimming shortened V by 0 bases and J by 7 bases, and 16 bases separated the two germline ends. CDR3 coding DNA: TGCGCCAGCAGCTTGGCCCCCACAGGAGCGGGTGAAAAACTGTTTTTT. Its translation is CASSLAPTGAGEKLFF.

This clone was seen just once. The chain carries TRBV3-1 (or the pseudogene TRBV3-2) and TRBJ1-5; weak D call: TRBD1 (6 bases). The CDR3 runs to 14 residues. V was shortened by 2 bases and J by 4 bases, with 9 bases between the two germline ends. Germline loops: CDR1 LGHDT, CDR2 YNNKEL (reference sequence). CDR3 region: CASSQYRENQPQHF. In DNA, the CDR3 is TGTGCCAGCAGCCAATACAGGGAGAATCAGCCCCAGCATTTT.

As to this clone: Other nucleotide sequences from this sample produce the same CDR3. This chain links TRBV4-3 with TRBJ1-2; 7 positions match TRBD1. The J segment lost 6 bases and the V segment lost 4 bases, leaving 11 bases of the junction unmatched. This CDR3 has 15 residues. In germline, CDR1 is LGHNA, CDR2 YSLEER. As DNA, the CDR3 is TGCGCCAGCAGCCGGATACTCGGGACAGATCATGGCTACACCTTC. It is translated as CASSRILGTDHGYTF.

This clone was observed once. V gene TRBV6-2 or TRBV6-3 combines with J gene TRBJ1-5, with 7 bases aligning to TRBD1. This CDR3 is built from 14 residues. Per germline, CDR1 MNHEY and CDR2 SVGEGT. Trimming cost V 5 bases and J 4 bases; bases outside gene matches: 5. The CDR3 sequence is CASSRDSANQPQHF. CDR3 coding DNA: TGTGCCAGCAGTCGGGACAGCGCAAATCAGCCCCAGCATTTT.

The rearrangement uses TRBV6-5 and TRBJ1-1, with D unclear. In germline, CDR1 is MNHEY, CDR2 SVGAGI. With 6 bases removed from V and 2 bases from J, the gap between germline ends came to 13 bases. The CDR3 covers 14 residues. The CDR3 protein is CASRTQPSNTEAFF. For the CDR3, the DNA is TGTGCCAGCAGGACACAGCCAAGCAACACTGAAGCTTTCTTT.

This sequence joins TRBV6-6 and TRBJ2-7, with TRBD1 matching over 10 bases. CDR1 is MNHNY and CDR2 is SVGAGI in the germline V gene (reference sequence). V gave up 8 bases and J gave up 2 bases; unmatched junction bases: 6. The CDR3 contains 14 residues. In nucleotides, the CDR3 is TGTGCCAGCGGGTCGACAGGGGGCACCTACGAGCAGTACTTC. Protein: CASGSTGGTYEQYF.